These 25 T cell receptor beta chains share one sample of origin, sequenced in a study of CD8 T cells in Susac syndrome. Reverse transcription of about 0.5 to 1 ug RNA used random hexamers. TCRdb recomputed calls from the immunoSEQ multiplex PCR reads with MiXCR, one row per CDR3 protein. The data contain more than 250,000 distinct CDR3 sequences, 92% of them singletons. Source material: CD4+ T cells from PBMCs. The receptors derive from a human donor with multiple sclerosis.

The gene calls are TRBV20-1 and TRBJ2-1; D gene ambiguous. With 1 base removed from V and 9 bases from J, the gap between germline ends came to 10 bases. The CDR3 is 12 residues long. Germline-derived CDR1 and CDR2 are DFQATT and SNEGSKA (reference sequence). The CDR3 sequence: CSARGNGFEQFF. CDR3 bases: TGCAGTGCTAGAGGTAACGGCTTTGAGCAGTTCTTC.

J is TRBJ1-2 and V is TRBV29-1; TRBD1 matches at 12 bases. Germline trimming cut 2 bases from V and 4 bases from J; bases unmatched to any gene: 14. Germline CDR1 SQVTM, CDR2 ANQGSEA. The CDR3 is 18 residues long. The CDR3 here is CSVESPGTGGDQSYGYTF. CDR3 in DNA: TGCAGCGTTGAATCTCCGGGGACAGGGGGCGACCAGAGCTATGGCTACACCTTC.

The rearrangement uses TRBV5-4 and TRBJ2-7; 11 bases fit TRBD1. This CDR3 region has 15 residues. The germline CDR1 and CDR2 sequences are SGHNT and YYREEE (reference sequence). The V and J ends lost 4 bases and 3 bases, in that order; junction bases with no gene match: 6. CDR3 protein: CASSAAGTGGYEQYF. The CDR3 region has the DNA TGTGCCAGCAGCGCGGCCGGGACAGGGGGCTACGAGCAGTACTTC.

The chain employs TRBV5-1 and TRBJ1-1; D is possibly TRBD1 (5 bases). The V end was cut by 2 bases, the J end by 5 bases, with 10 bases between. Looked up from germline, CDR1 is SGHRS and CDR2 is YFSETQ. This CDR3 spans 13 amino acids. The CDR3 sequence: CASSLDSLTEAFF. The CDR3 nucleotides read TGCGCCAGCAGCTTAGACAGTTTAACTGAAGCTTTCTTT.

The chain uses TRBV30 and TRBJ2-7; the match to TRBD2 covers 8 bases. The CDR3 is 15 amino acids. The germline V gene encodes CDR1 GTSNPN and CDR2 SVGIG (reference sequence). Germline trimming cut 1 base from V and 3 bases from J; bases unmatched to any gene: 8. The CDR3, as DNA: TGTGCCTGGAGTGAGAGTAGCGGGATGAACTACGAGCAGTACTTC. As protein: CAWSESSGMNYEQYF.

This clonotype has just a few counts. The chain links TRBV5-4 to TRBJ2-6; D is ambiguous. The CDR3 contains 13 residues. V was cut by 2 bases and J by 0 bases, with 0 bases left in between. In germline, CDR1 is SGHNT, CDR2 YYREEE (reference sequence). The CDR3 reads CASSFSGANVLTF. CDR3 sequence (DNA): TGTGCCAGCAGCTTCTCTGGGGCCAACGTCCTGACTTTC.

The chain has TRBV7-6 and TRBJ2-5; TRBD2 aligns across 13 bases. Germline lookup yields CDR1 SGHVS and CDR2 FNYEAQ. This CDR3 has 16 amino acids. The trim removed 0 bases at V and 3 bases at J, leaving 1 base unmatched. The CDR3, as DNA: TGTGCCAGCAGCTTAGCTGGACTAGCGGGAGAAGAGACCCAGTACTTC. Amino acids: CASSLAGLAGEETQYF. Full variable domain (remainder filled in from reference TRBV7-6 and TRBJ2-5): GAGVSQSPRYKVTKRGQDVALRCDPISGHVSLYWYRQALGQGPEFLTYFNYEAQQDKSGLPNDRFSAERPEGSISTLTIQRTEQRDSAMYRCASSLAGLAGEETQYFGPGTRLLVL.

This chain joins TRBV7-3 and TRBJ2-5; no clear D gene. The CDR3 is 13 amino acids. The germline V gene encodes CDR1 SGHTA and CDR2 FQGTGA. V dropped 3 bases and J dropped 5 bases, with 10 bases sitting between them. The CDR3 DNA sequence: TGTGCCAGCAGCTTCCTACCCAGGGAGACCCAGTACTTC. Its protein product is CASSFLPRETQYF.

The count of this clonotype is one. The J gene is TRBJ1-1, the V gene TRBV18, with D uncertain. The CDR3 consists of 16 residues. Germline CDR1 KGHSH, CDR2 LQKENI. Trimming pared 2 bases from V and 2 bases from J, leaving 15 bases between. Here the CDR3 DNA reads TGTGCCAGCTCACCATCCTCGCAGGCTTATAACACTGAAGCTTTCTTT. The encoded protein is CASSPSSQAYNTEAFF.

The rearrangement joins TRBV2 to TRBJ1-1, with D uncertain. The V and J ends lost 1 base and 10 bases respectively, with 13 bases between them. CDR1 and CDR2 from the germline V gene are SNHLY and FYNNEI. The CDR3 is made up of 13 amino acids. DNA for the CDR3: TGTGCCAGCAGTGAAGGGGGTCCGCCGGGAGCTTTCTTT. This codes for CASSEGGPPGAFF.

The V gene is TRBV7-9, the J gene TRBJ2-7; TRBD2 is a possible D gene (5 bases). Germline lookup yields CDR1 SEHNR and CDR2 FQNEAQ (reference sequence). This CDR3 is 13 amino acids long. V shed 4 bases and J shed 4 bases, with 11 bases lying between them. DNA for the CDR3: TGTGCCAGCAGCTCCTACGGACTGTACGAGCAGTACTTC. Translation: CASSSYGLYEQYF.

The chain uses TRBV19 and TRBJ2-7; either TRBD1 or TRBD2 may supply D (5 bases each). The V end lost 6 bases, the J end lost 3 bases, and 12 bases lay between the germline ends. Germline V gene sequence: CDR1 LNHDA, CDR2 SQIVND (reference sequence). This CDR3 comprises 13 residues. The CDR3 coding sequence is TGTGCCAGTAGGCCGGGACGGAACTACGAGCAGTACTTC. Its protein product is CASRPGRNYEQYF.

The genes are TRBV7-3 and TRBJ2-1, with TRBD2 matching over 7 bases. From germline, CDR1 is SGHTA and CDR2 FQGTGA. Losses at the gene ends were 4 bases for V and 3 bases for J; bases not matched to a gene: 12. The length of the CDR3 is 17 residues. The CDR3 DNA reads as TGTGCCAGCAGCTCCCAGGCGGGAGTCGGAGGCTACAATGAGCAGTTCTTC. Its protein product is CASSSQAGVGGYNEQFF.

The chain is built from TRBV9 and TRBJ2-1, with D possibly being TRBD2 (5 bases). CDR3 length: 13 amino acids. Trimming cost V 1 base and J 15 bases, with 17 bases left between them. The germline V gene encodes CDR1 SGDLS and CDR2 YYNGEE. The CDR3 protein is CASSVQPEGDAFF. The CDR3 bases are TGTGCCAGCAGCGTACAACCCGAGGGAGATGCGTTCTTC.

The J gene is TRBJ1-2, the V gene TRBV3-1; D perhaps matches TRBD1 (6 bases). CDR1 is LGHDT, CDR2 YNNKEL, per germline (reference sequence). The CDR3 length is 15 residues. V gave up 1 base and J gave up 2 bases, with 11 bases separating them. CDR3 sequence reads: CASSQGLQGNYGYTF. CDR3 nucleotide sequence: TGTGCCAGCAGCCAAGGCCTGCAGGGGAACTATGGCTACACCTTC. The full variable domain, in which reference TRBV3-1 and TRBJ1-2 provide the parts outside the CDR3, is DTAVSQTPKYLVTQMGNDKSIKCEQNLGHDTMYWYKQDSKKFLKIMFSYNNKELIINETVPNRFSPKSPDKAHLNLHINSLELGDSAVYFCASSQGLQGNYGYTFGSGTRLTVV.

The genes are TRBV6-2 or TRBV6-3 and TRBJ1-2; D ambiguous. The CDR3 is 12 amino acids. Trimming left V 10 bases short and J 7 bases short, with 16 bases between. In germline, CDR1 is MNHEY, CDR2 SVGEGT. As DNA, the CDR3 is TGTGCCACCTTAGGAGGGCTGGCTGGCTACACCTTC. Amino acids: CATLGGLAGYTF.

The chain is built from TRBV6-2 or TRBV6-3 and TRBJ2-3; 9 positions match TRBD1. The junction had 4 bases not matched to a gene; V was cut back by 5 bases and J by 1 base. Germline values: CDR1 MNHEY, CDR2 SVGEGT. CDR3 length: 15 residues. CDR3 coding DNA: TGTGCCAGCAGTGACAGGACAGGGGGCACAGATACGCAGTATTTT. Residues: CASSDRTGGTDTQYF.

The chain is built from TRBV20-1 and TRBJ2-1; D remains ambiguous. The germline V and J ends were trimmed by 2 bases and 8 bases, with 4 bases remaining between them. The CDR3 is 10 amino acids. Germline assignment: CDR1 DFQATT and CDR2 SNEGSKA (reference sequence). Here the CDR3 reads CSARSHEQFF. Written as DNA, the CDR3 is TGCAGTGCTAGATCCCATGAGCAGTTCTTC.

The rearrangement joins TRBV12-3 or TRBV12-4 to TRBJ2-7, with D perhaps TRBD1 (6 bases). Trimming removed 5 bases from V and 0 bases from J, with 11 bases in between. The CDR3 loop spans 14 amino acids. Here the CDR3 reads CASSLTGRSYEQYF. Here the CDR3 DNA reads TGTGCCAGCAGTCTGACAGGCCGCTCCTACGAGCAGTACTTC.

V and J are TRBV5-1 and TRBJ1-4, with a tentative D call TRBD1 (5 bases). Per germline, CDR1 SGHRS and CDR2 YFSETQ. CDR3 length: 14 residues. Trimming cost V 4 bases and J 1 base, with 8 bases left between them. CDR3 coding DNA: TGCGCCAGCAGCCGGGACGGAACTAATGAAAAACTGTTTTTT. Its protein product is CASSRDGTNEKLFF.

This rearrangement joins TRBV18 to TRBJ1-1; a weak D match, TRBD1 (5 bases). The V gene's germline CDR1 is KGHSH and CDR2 LQKENI. V lost 6 bases and J 3 bases, leaving 11 bases between the germline ends. This CDR3 spans 13 amino acids. The CDR3 nucleotides read TGTGCCAGCTCGAGAGGGGCTTACACTGAAGCTTTCTTT. Protein product: CASSRGAYTEAFF.

CDR3 sequence: CASSRGPPGTEAFF. The CDR3 nucleotides read TGTGCCAGCAGCCGAGGACCCCCGGGGACTGAAGCTTTCTTT. The V gene is TRBV11-3, the J gene TRBJ1-1, with D uncertain. The CDR3 extends over 14 amino acids. Per the germline V gene, CDR1 is SGHNT and CDR2 is YENEEA. Trimming removed 5 bases at V and 5 bases at J, with 15 bases between.

The chain uses TRBV3-1 and TRBJ2-7; D is undetermined. Trimming shortened V by 2 bases and J by 9 bases, and 17 bases separated the two germline ends. Germline CDR1 reads LGHDT; CDR2 reads YNNKEL (reference sequence). The CDR3 has 14 amino acids. This CDR3 is CASSQQLLGFGQYF. DNA for the CDR3: TGTGCCAGCAGCCAACAGCTACTCGGTTTCGGGCAGTACTTC.

The chain recombines TRBV6-2 or TRBV6-3 with TRBJ1-1, with D tentatively TRBD1 (5 bases). The CDR3 length is 13 residues. V shed 6 bases and J shed 1 base, with 9 bases lying between them. From germline, CDR1 is MNHEY and CDR2 SVGEGT. CDR3 amino acids: CASRFDRNTEAFF. CDR3 DNA: TGTGCCAGCAGGTTCGACAGGAACACTGAAGCTTTCTTT.

The V call is TRBV7-8, the J call TRBJ2-1; 10 positions match TRBD2. The CDR3 contains 14 residues. The V segment lost 7 bases and the J segment 4 bases; nucleotides outside the gene matches: 4. CDR1 and CDR2 from the germline V gene are SGHVS and FQNEAQ. The CDR3 here is CASMLAGAYNEQFF. As DNA, the CDR3 is TGTGCCAGCATGCTAGCGGGAGCTTACAATGAGCAGTTCTTC.